This T cell receptor beta chain is from a study of shared clonotypes between healthy human individuals. The wider study: Samples came from a couple of female and a few male donors aged 18 to 49.

CDR3 length equals 16 residues. The germline V and J ends were trimmed by 5 bases and 6 bases, with 21 bases remaining between them. Germline lookup yields CDR1 SEHNR and CDR2 FQNEAQ (reference sequence). This table comes from immunoSEQ multiplex PCR, and its TCRdb copy is limited to in-frame clones, with some not included. The sample lists about 1,900,000 clones, about 95% occurring once. CD45RO-negative cells were positively selected for CCR7, leaving out terminally differentiated effector memory CD45RA+ cells. The TCR comes from a man between 18 and 35 years old in good health. V and J are TRBV7-9 and TRBJ2-3, with D tentatively TRBD1 or TRBD2 (6 bases each). The sample was naive CD8+ T cells sorted from blood. CDR3 bases: TGTGCCAGCAGCCCCCCAAGCGGAGGGGGGCTCGATACGCAGTATTTT. This translates into CASSPPSGGGLDTQYF.